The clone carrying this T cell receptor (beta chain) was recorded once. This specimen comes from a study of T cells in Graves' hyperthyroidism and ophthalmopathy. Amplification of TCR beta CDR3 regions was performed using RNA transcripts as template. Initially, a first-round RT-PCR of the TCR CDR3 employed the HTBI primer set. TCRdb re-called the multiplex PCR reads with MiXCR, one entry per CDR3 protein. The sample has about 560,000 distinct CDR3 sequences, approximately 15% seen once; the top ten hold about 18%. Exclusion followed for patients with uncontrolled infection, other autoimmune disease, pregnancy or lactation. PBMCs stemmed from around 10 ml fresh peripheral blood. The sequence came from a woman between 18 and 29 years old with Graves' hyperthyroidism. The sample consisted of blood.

DNA of the CDR3: TGCAGTGCTAGATATAGCGGGGGGAAGACAGATACGCAGTATTTT. This encodes CSARYSGGKTDTQYF. This chain connects TRBV20-1 to TRBJ2-3; 10 bases fit TRBD2. The CDR3 has 15 residues. CDR1 and CDR2 from the germline V gene are DFQATT and SNEGSKA (reference sequence). Losses at the gene ends were 2 bases for V and 3 bases for J; bases not matched to a gene: 5.